Presented here are 20 T cell receptor beta chains from one specimen sequenced in a study of PD-1 blockade in classical Hodgkin lymphoma. Documented time point: cycle 4 day 1 (C4D1), after 5 to 7 weeks of nivolumab. Relapse after autologous stem cell transplantation occurred in every patient, and brentuximab vedotin exposure varied. Data came from immunoSEQ multiplex PCR; TCRdb stores just in-frame clones and leaves some out. This sample yields 90,000 to 110,000 clones, of which approximately 89% are seen a single time; 15% to 20% belongs to the top ten. Here the sequenced sample was peripheral blood mononuclear cells (PBMCs), taken before the fourth cycle of nivolumab. These receptors all come from a human donor with classical Hodgkin lymphoma.

J is TRBJ2-2 and V is TRBV6-5; 9 bases are a match to TRBD1. The CDR3 has 15 amino acids. J was trimmed by 4 bases and V by 5 bases; bases with no gene match: 5. The V gene's germline CDR1 is MNHEY and CDR2 SVGAGI. In nucleotides, the CDR3 is TGTGCCAGCAGTCCTGGGACAGGGCGCACCGGGGAGCTGTTTTTT. It is translated as CASSPGTGRTGELFF.

The rearrangement joins TRBV6-5 to TRBJ2-2, with D tentatively TRBD1 (6 bases). This CDR3 has 16 residues. CDR1 and CDR2 from the germline V gene are MNHEY and SVGAGI. Trimming removed 2 bases at V and 8 bases at J, with 18 bases between. CDR3 residues: CASSYHTGRGPGELFF. CDR3 sequence (DNA): TGTGCCAGCAGTTACCACACGGGCAGGGGACCTGGGGAGCTGTTTTTT.

This chain joins TRBV6-5 and TRBJ1-4; possible D gene TRBD1, 6 bases. The germline V and J ends were trimmed by 5 bases and 1 base, with 11 bases remaining between them. There are 15 residues in the CDR3. Germline V gene lookup returns CDR1 MNHEY and CDR2 SVGAGI. The DNA of the CDR3 is TGTGCCAGCAGTAATGACAGGAGAACTAATGAAAAACTGTTTTTT. It specifies CASSNDRRTNEKLFF.

The rearrangement joins TRBV5-4 to TRBJ1-2, with 7 bases lining up with TRBD1. V was pared by 5 bases and J by 3 bases, with 7 bases of the junction left unmatched. Germline V lookup: CDR1 SGHNT, CDR2 YYREEE (reference sequence). The CDR3 loop spans 14 amino acids. The DNA of the CDR3 is TGTGCCAGCAGGAAGACAGGGAACGACTATGGCTACACCTTC. Residues: CASRKTGNDYGYTF.

The V call is TRBV29-1, the J call TRBJ1-1, with unresolved D. V lost 8 bases to trimming and J lost 0 bases, with 13 bases between them. The CDR3 runs to 13 residues. Germline assignment: CDR1 SQVTM and CDR2 ANQGSEA. CDR3 in amino acids: CSSSGIMNTEAFF. The CDR3 coding sequence is TGCAGCTCCTCGGGAATTATGAACACTGAAGCTTTCTTT.

The chain couples TRBV6-5 to TRBJ1-2; D gene unclear. Deletions cut 6 bases from V and 7 bases from J, with 9 bases between. The CDR3 spans 11 residues. Germline V gene sequence: CDR1 MNHEY, CDR2 SVGAGI. In DNA form, the CDR3 reads TGTGCCAGCAGAAATGGTGGTGGCTACACCTTC. This sequence encodes CASRNGGGYTF.

This clone was counted between two and nine times. This chain joins TRBV7-9 and TRBJ1-1; TRBD1 matches at 8 bases. CDR1 is SEHNR and CDR2 is FQNEAQ in the germline V gene (reference sequence). This CDR3 spans 14 amino acids. V lost 8 bases and J lost 1; bases outside the gene matches: 6. The CDR3 is CASLKDRGNTEAFF. The CDR3 DNA reads TGTGCCAGCCTTAAAGACAGGGGGAACACTGAAGCTTTCTTT.

V gene TRBV4-3 combines with J gene TRBJ1-6; D is uncertain. The CDR3 sequence is 15 residues long. Trimming left V 0 bases short and J 8 bases short, with 11 bases between. Germline V gives CDR1 LGHNA, CDR2 YSLEER. The chain's CDR3 is CASSQDENGDSPLHF. CDR3 nucleotides: TGCGCCAGCAGCCAAGATGAGAATGGGGATTCACCCCTCCACTTT.

This clone was observed a single time. This sequence joins TRBV6-1 and TRBJ2-1, with 9 bases aligning to TRBD1. V shed 2 bases, J shed 6 bases, and the junction held 8 bases outside the gene matches. This CDR3 region has 16 residues. Germline V gene lookup returns CDR1 MNHNS and CDR2 SASEGT. CDR3 region: CASSELWGQGGNEQFF. CDR3 coding DNA: TGTGCCAGCAGTGAATTATGGGGACAGGGAGGCAATGAGCAGTTCTTC.

In its sample, this clone was seen once. This chain connects TRBV19 to TRBJ1-2, with 8 bases matching TRBD1. The CDR3 extends over 16 amino acids. The V gene's germline CDR1 is LNHDA and CDR2 SQIVND (reference sequence). V dropped 5 bases and J dropped 4; count of bases not matched to a gene: 12. Here the CDR3 reads CASSPGRGQQGYGYTF. CDR3 nucleotides: TGTGCCAGTAGTCCCGGCAGGGGGCAACAGGGCTATGGCTACACCTTC.

This chain uses TRBV5-4 with TRBJ1-2, with unresolved D. CDR3 length: 14 residues. Trimming took off 3 bases at V and 1 base at J, with 10 bases between the two ends. The germline V gene encodes CDR1 SGHNT and CDR2 YYREEE (reference sequence). The DNA of the CDR3 is TGTGCCAGCAGCTGGGGTGGAGTTAACTATGGCTACACCTTC. Its translation is CASSWGGVNYGYTF.

The chain recombines TRBV4-2 with TRBJ1-4; the match to TRBD1 covers 10 bases. CDR1 LGHNA and CDR2 YNFKEQ come from the germline V gene. This CDR3 has 17 amino acids. J lost 8 bases, V lost 1 base, and 10 bases had no gene match. The chain's CDR3 is CASSQGGRQGAGEKLFF. The CDR3 nucleotides read TGTGCCAGCAGCCAAGGTGGTCGACAGGGGGCAGGGGAAAAACTGTTTTTT.

The rearrangement uses TRBV27 and TRBJ2-7, with 8 positions matching TRBD1. CDR3 length: 14 amino acids. Germline trimming cut 4 bases from V and 3 bases from J; bases unmatched to any gene: 5. Looked up from germline, CDR1 is MNHEY and CDR2 is SMNVEV (reference sequence). In DNA, the CDR3 is TGTGCCAGCAGTTCCGGACAGGGTTTCTACGAGCAGTACTTC. This gives the protein CASSSGQGFYEQYF.

The chain joins TRBV9 to TRBJ2-5, with D perhaps given as TRBD1 or TRBD2 (5 bases each). The CDR3 totals 15 residues. The V end lost 0 bases, the J end lost 4 bases, and 13 bases lay between the germline ends. The germline gives CDR1 SGDLS, CDR2 YYNGEE. In DNA, the CDR3 is TGTGCCAGCAGCGTAGATGAGGGGTTCGGAGAGACCCAGTACTTC. Encoded protein: CASSVDEGFGETQYF.

V is TRBV6-5 and J is TRBJ1-5; D call uncertain. This CDR3 comprises 12 residues. Germline loops: CDR1 MNHEY, CDR2 SVGAGI. The V end was cut by 2 bases, the J end by 11 bases, with 10 bases between. The CDR3 is CASSYPSRAQHF. CDR3 DNA sequence: TGTGCCAGCAGTTACCCCTCGAGAGCCCAGCATTTT.

The chain links TRBV19 to TRBJ1-5; D gene uncertain. CDR3 size: 14 residues. The V end lost 4 bases, the J end lost 4 bases, and 11 bases lay between the germline ends. CDR1 is LNHDA, CDR2 SQIVND, per germline (reference sequence). The CDR3 here is CASSTMGENQPQHF. As DNA, the CDR3 is TGTGCCAGTAGTACCATGGGAGAGAATCAGCCCCAGCATTTT.

This clone was detected only once. This chain uses TRBV27 with TRBJ1-1; 11 positions agree with TRBD1. CDR3 length equals 18 residues. V was pared by 3 bases and J by 2 bases, with 11 bases of the junction left unmatched. CDR1 is MNHEY, CDR2 SMNVEV, per germline (reference sequence). CDR3 loop: CASSFTISDRGRNTEAFF. In nucleotides, the CDR3 is TGTGCCAGCAGTTTCACTATATCGGACAGGGGGCGAAACACTGAAGCTTTCTTT.

The rearrangement links TRBV28 to TRBJ1-5, with no clear D. The CDR3 has 16 amino acids. V was pared by 3 bases and J by 0 bases, with 12 bases between. Germline assignment: CDR1 MDHEN and CDR2 SYDVKM. CDR3 region: CASSLRDYYSNQPQHF. The DNA for the CDR3 is TGTGCCAGCAGTTTGAGAGACTACTATAGCAATCAGCCCCAGCATTTT.

The genes are TRBV18 and TRBJ2-7, with 13 bases fitting TRBD2. Trimming cost V 4 bases and J 6 bases; bases outside gene matches: 6. Looked up from germline, CDR1 is KGHSH and CDR2 is LQKENI. The CDR3 loop spans 15 amino acids. The CDR3 DNA is TGTGCCAGCTCACGGACTAGCGGGAGTATTGGCGAGCAGTACTTC. Its protein product is CASSRTSGSIGEQYF.

This clone has a single count. The chain links TRBV6-4 to TRBJ1-1; D possibly corresponds to TRBD1 (6 bases). CDR1 MRHNA and CDR2 SNTAGT come from the germline V gene. CDR3 length: 14 residues. The ends were cut back, 2 bases at V and 4 bases at J, with 11 bases in the middle. The CDR3 region is CASSDLEGGTEAFF. DNA of the CDR3: TGTGCCAGCAGTGACCTGGAAGGGGGCACTGAAGCTTTCTTT.